This TCR beta chain stems from a study of blood T cell repertoires in COVID-19. This clone showed up just a few times. Clones were sequenced by immunoSEQ multiplex PCR, and TCRdb holds only the in-frame ones, with some missing. The table includes some 260,000 clones, more than 75% detected once. The V and J ends lost 9 bases and 0 bases respectively, with 17 bases between them. Germline V gene data show CDR1 as MNHEY and CDR2 as SMNVEV (reference sequence). This CDR3 is 15 amino acids long. This sequence joins TRBV27 and TRBJ1-2; possibly TRBD1 for D (6 bases). Sequencing was done on a sample of PBMCs or T cells enriched from blood (not recorded which). This TCR was recovered from a middle-aged man who had recovered from COVID-19. This CDR3 is CASSWGGHSNYGYTF. The CDR3 nucleotides read TGTGCCAGTTCCTGGGGGGGGCACTCTAACTATGGCTACACCTTC.